Following are 20 T cell receptor beta chains from one sample sequenced in a study of T-cell reconstitution after alpha-beta-depleted transplantation in children (dated by TCRdb to about 2016). The intended sense of this specimen's treatment or condition label: allogeneic hematopoietic cell transplantation with graft depleted of TCRalphabeta T cells and CD19 B cells. Receptor amplification or capture employed PCR. The reads were generated on an Illumina HiSeq 2500. Molecular barcoding was employed in the preparation of TCR libraries, with unique molecular identifiers being used to normalize TCRbeta repertoire quantification. TCRdb itself trimmed the public reads at Q25 with fastp, ran MiXCR and retained productive beta chains. A single entry per CDR3 protein holds the most common genes and DNA from its merged rows. The sample profile shows some 440,000 distinct CDR3 sequences; roughly 15% of them were found once. The ten biggest clones cover under 30% of the sample.

The material was PBMCs, mostly from graft donor cells, obtained 360 days after TCRalphabeta/CD19-depleted stem cell transplant. Receptors originate from a boy younger than two who had a stem cell transplant for Wiskott-Aldrich syndrome, so the T cells may come from the graft donor.

This clonotype was counted at least ten times. The genes are TRBV29-1 and TRBJ2-6; D not certain. This CDR3 contains 12 residues. Germline CDR1 and CDR2: SQVTM and ANQGSEA. V shed 8 bases and J shed 3 bases, with 8 bases lying between them. The CDR3 spells CSYVNGANVLTF. CDR3 sequence (DNA): TGCAGCTACGTAAATGGGGCCAACGTCCTGACTTTC.

The chain links TRBV19 to TRBJ2-1; TRBD2 matches 8 bases. Trimming cost V 8 bases and J 5 bases; bases outside gene matches: 5. Germline CDR1 is LNHDA and CDR2 is SQIVND (reference sequence). This CDR3 comprises 13 residues. CDR3 amino acids: CASLAGFDNEQFF. The CDR3 DNA follows: TGTGCCAGTTTAGCGGGGTTTGACAATGAGCAGTTCTTC. Looking up the rest from reference TRBV19 and TRBJ2-1 gives the full variable domain: DGGITQSPKYLFRKEGQNVTLSCEQNLNHDAMYWYRQDPGQGLRLIYYSQIVNDFQKGDIAEGYSVSREKKESFPLTVTSAQKNPTAFYLCASLAGFDNEQFFGPGTRLTVL.

CDR3 sequence reads: CASSQEASSYNEQFF. The CDR3 nucleotides are TGCGCCAGCAGCCAAGAGGCGAGCTCCTACAATGAGCAGTTCTTC. The chain uses TRBV4-3 and TRBJ2-1; D call uncertain. The CDR3 is 15 amino acids. Looked up from germline, CDR1 is LGHNA and CDR2 is YSLEER. The V gene lost 0 bases and the J gene lost 0 bases, with 6 bases spanning the gap.

V gene TRBV10-3 combines with J gene TRBJ2-7; TRBD1 matches at 8 bases. Looked up from germline, CDR1 is ENHRY and CDR2 is SYGVKD. V trimming: 5 bases; J trimming: 4 bases; junction bases outside the gene matches: 1. The CDR3 covers 12 residues. In DNA form, the CDR3 reads TGTGCCATCAGTCGACAGGGGTACGAGCAGTACTTC. As protein: CAISRQGYEQYF.

This clonotype appeared a few times. This rearrangement joins TRBV5-1 to TRBJ1-2; D perhaps matches TRBD1 (6 bases). CDR3 size: 15 residues. Germline values: CDR1 SGHRS, CDR2 YFSETQ. V was clipped by 1 base and J by 4 bases, with 14 bases between them. The CDR3 spells CASSLSTGIGYGYTF. The CDR3 DNA follows: TGCGCCAGCAGCTTGTCAACAGGGATCGGCTATGGCTACACCTTC. Complete variable domain (other parts from reference TRBV5-1 and TRBJ1-2): KAGVTQTPRYLIKTRGQQVTLSCSPISGHRSVSWYQQTPGQGLQFLFEYFSETQRNKGNFPGRFSGRQFSNSRSEMNVSTLELGDSALYLCASSLSTGIGYGYTFGSGTRLTVV.

This sequence joins TRBV12-3 or TRBV12-4 and TRBJ2-7; TRBD2 matches 10 bases. The CDR3 sequence is 16 residues long. V shed 7 bases and J 2 bases; nucleotides not matched to a gene: 11. CDR3 loop: CASTASGRKGAYEQYF. The CDR3 DNA sequence: TGTGCCAGCACGGCTAGCGGGAGAAAGGGGGCCTACGAGCAGTACTTC.

This clonotype has a count of ten or more. This sequence joins TRBV7-2 and TRBJ2-7; no firm D call. Germline CDR1 reads SGHTA; CDR2 reads FQGNSA. The CDR3 consists of 14 residues. V lost 3 bases, J lost 2 bases, and 11 bases lay in between. In DNA, the CDR3 is TGTGCCAGCAGCTTGACGACACCAACCTACGAGCAGTACTTC. Protein sequence: CASSLTTPTYEQYF.

This clonotype appeared many times. V and J are TRBV5-1 and TRBJ2-1, with 7 bases lining up with TRBD1. With 4 bases clipped from V and 6 bases from J, the junction kept 13 bases outside the gene matches. The CDR3 is 16 residues long. The germline V gene has CDR1 SGHRS and CDR2 YFSETQ. The CDR3 region has the DNA TGCGCCAGCAGCAGGTCGCCGGGACAGATATCCAATGAGCAGTTCTTC. Translation: CASSRSPGQISNEQFF. The whole variable domain, filled in from reference TRBV5-1 and TRBJ2-1, reads KAGVTQTPRYLIKTRGQQVTLSCSPISGHRSVSWYQQTPGQGLQFLFEYFSETQRNKGNFPGRFSGRQFSNSRSEMNVSTLELGDSALYLCASSRSPGQISNEQFFGPGTRLTVL.

The V and J genes are TRBV5-1 and TRBJ2-7; D possibly uses TRBD1 or TRBD2 (6 bases each). This CDR3 has 15 residues. In germline, CDR1 is SGHRS, CDR2 YFSETQ. Trimming took off 0 bases at V and 5 bases at J, with 15 bases between the two ends. Written as DNA, the CDR3 is TGCGCCAGCAGCTTGGAGGGGGGCCCATGGGACGAGCAGTACTTC. Protein: CASSLEGGPWDEQYF.

The table lists this clonotype with a few counts. The DNA of the CDR3 is TGCAGTGCTAGAGAGGGTGGGACTATCTTTTACGAGCAGTACTTC. It is translated as CSAREGGTIFYEQYF. The chain joins TRBV20-1 to TRBJ2-7; 7 bases line up with TRBD2. The germline V gene has CDR1 DFQATT and CDR2 SNEGSKA (reference sequence). Unmatched junction bases numbered 9, after V lost 0 bases and J lost 4 bases. This CDR3 comprises 15 residues.

The chain employs TRBV3-1 and TRBJ2-2; TRBD1 agrees at 10 bases. V was pared by 5 bases and J by 6 bases, with 3 bases of the junction left unmatched. Germline V gives CDR1 LGHDT, CDR2 YNNKEL (reference sequence). This CDR3 has 14 residues. The DNA of the CDR3 is TGTGCCAGCAGCTCCGGGACAGGGGCCGGGGAGCTGTTTTTT. It translates to CASSSGTGAGELFF.

This clonotype was detected ten times or more. This rearrangement joins TRBV7-9 to TRBJ1-1; tentatively, D is TRBD1 (6 bases). The germline V gene encodes CDR1 SEHNR and CDR2 FQNEAQ (reference sequence). The CDR3 has 15 amino acids. The V and J ends lost 4 bases and 1 base respectively, with 13 bases between them. CDR3 coding DNA: TGTGCCAGCAGCTCCTTTGGGGGGGCGAACACTGAAGCTTTCTTT. As protein: CASSSFGGANTEAFF. Using reference TRBV7-9 and TRBJ1-1 for the parts outside the CDR3, the full variable domain is DTGVSQNPRHKITKRGQNVTFRCDPISEHNRLYWYRQTLGQGPEFLTYFQNEAQLEKSRLLSDRFSAERPKGSFSTLEIQRTEQGDSAMYLCASSSFGGANTEAFFGQGTRLTVV.

This clonotype was seen a handful of times. The chain has TRBV9 and TRBJ2-3; D ambiguous. Germline V lookup: CDR1 SGDLS, CDR2 YYNGEE. The CDR3 is 14 residues long. V was clipped by 0 bases and J by 2 bases, with 7 bases between them. The CDR3 protein is CASSVGLITDTQYF. The CDR3, as DNA: TGTGCCAGCAGCGTAGGGCTCATCACAGATACGCAGTATTTT.

The chain joins TRBV10-3 to TRBJ1-1; D gene uncertain. CDR3 length: 15 residues. Germline V gene data show CDR1 as ENHRY and CDR2 as SYGVKD. V lost 0 bases, J lost 5 bases, and 13 bases lay in between. In DNA form, the CDR3 reads TGTGCCATCAGTGAGTCGGCAGGCTTTGGGACTGAAGCTTTCTTT. Translated: CAISESAGFGTEAFF.

This clonotype was counted a few times. CDR3 in DNA: TGTGCCAGCAGCTTCGGCGGGACAACTAACTATGGCTACACCTTC. This sequence encodes CASSFGGTTNYGYTF. V gene TRBV7-9 combines with J gene TRBJ1-2; possible D gene TRBD1, 6 bases. Germline assignment: CDR1 SEHNR and CDR2 FQNEAQ (reference sequence). The germline V and J ends were trimmed by 3 bases and 0 bases, with 11 bases remaining between them. The CDR3 runs to 15 residues.

V and J are TRBV30 and TRBJ2-7; D is unresolved. CDR1 is GTSNPN and CDR2 is SVGIG in the germline V gene (reference sequence). V lost 4 bases to trimming and J lost 4 bases, with 11 bases between them. The CDR3 spans 12 residues. The CDR3 here is CAWTGLGYEQYF. In nucleotides, the CDR3 is TGTGCCTGGACAGGCCTAGGGTACGAGCAGTACTTC.

The chain has TRBV10-3 and TRBJ2-5, with D perhaps assigned TRBD1 or TRBD2 (5 bases each). Germline V gives CDR1 ENHRY, CDR2 SYGVKD. The CDR3 is made up of 14 amino acids. V dropped 2 bases and J dropped 3 bases, with 10 bases sitting between them. The CDR3 coding sequence is TGTGCCATCAGTGAGACCTGGGGGAAAGAGACCCAGTACTTC. It yields the protein CAISETWGKETQYF.

V usage is TRBV12-3 or TRBV12-4 and J usage is TRBJ2-3, with 8 bases lining up with TRBD2. The CDR3 contains 15 residues. Trimming removed 5 bases from V and 2 bases from J; junction bases left unmatched: 6. As DNA, the CDR3 is TGTGCCAGCAGTCCCGGGACTAGGTACACAGATACGCAGTATTTT. This gives the protein CASSPGTRYTDTQYF.

This clonotype was recorded a few times. V is TRBV20-1 and J is TRBJ2-5; D may be TRBD1 or TRBD2 (5 bases each). V lost 4 bases, J lost 3 bases, and 18 bases lay in between. The CDR3 consists of 15 residues. Germline lookup yields CDR1 DFQATT and CDR2 SNEGSKA (reference sequence). The CDR3 nucleotides are TGCAGTGCTAATTTGGCGGGCGCAGGGAAAGAGACCCAGTACTTC. This gives the protein CSANLAGAGKETQYF.

This clonotype has more than one count but fewer than ten. The chain links TRBV12-3 or TRBV12-4 to TRBJ2-7; 7 nucleotides match TRBD1. Trimming at V came to 1 base and at J to 6 bases, leaving 6 bases not matched to a gene. The CDR3 covers 14 residues. The CDR3 DNA follows: TGTGCCAGCAGTTTAGGGGAAGGGGGCAGCGAGCAGTACTTC. Protein product: CASSLGEGGSEQYF.